This entry describes one T cell receptor (beta chain). The data derive from a study of blood T cell repertoires in COVID-19. Study summary: The samples span acute and convalescent COVID-19 from the United States, Italy and Spain. The cDNA or gDNA used as material had been derived from T cells, B-cell-depleted T cells, or PBMCs.

The CDR3 has 15 amino acids. V lost 5 bases to trimming and J lost 7 bases; unmatched junction nucleotides: 7. Germline V gene data show CDR1 as MDHEN and CDR2 as SYDVKM. Original analysis: Researchers report that nucleated cell counts were estimated from reference gene primer amplification. The assay was immunoSEQ multiplex PCR, and TCRdb's table has in-frame clones only and misses some. V and J calls and clone size come straight from that table; D and trimming were deduced from the DNA. The table has about 20,000 clones, approximately 88% seen once; the top ten hold roughly 22%. This sequence originates from a man older than 75 with active or convalescent COVID-19. The sample consisted of peripheral blood. V gene TRBV28 combines with J gene TRBJ2-1; 11 bases line up with TRBD1. DNA of the CDR3: TGTGCCAGCAGTATCCCGGGACAGGGGGGGAATGAGCAGTTCTTC. It is translated as CASSIPGQGGNEQFF.